This T cell receptor beta chain is drawn from a study of shared clonotypes between healthy human individuals (TCRdb year 2020). About the full investigation: The cohort comprised a couple of women and a few men aged 18 to 49 years. Each donor's leukapheresis produced roughly between roughly 0.85 and 9.5 billion PBMCs. Different laboratories and diverse techniques were used to prepare libraries and sequence TCR repertoires, to increase sequencing depth and limit assay-specific biases. To estimate repertoire size and how much clonotypes are shared between individuals, the study performed deep sequencing of blood TCR repertoires from a few healthy adults. Per donor, three plates each were used for CD4 naive and CD4 memory, two for CD8 naive, and one for CD8 memory. Overall study results and their limits: Because the study included a small number of donors, the genetic and exposure-history diversity represented was limited. When a few donors were compared, the shared fraction of clonotypes was about 5% for naive CD4, less than 4% for naive CD8, more than 2% for memory CD4, and less than 0.45% for memory CD8. Only blood was sampled, and tissue TCR repertoires likely differ from those in blood. Naive subsets generally had larger estimated clonotype richness than memory subsets. Pairwise subsampling led to the expectation that sequencing depth would affect the degree of clonotype sharing among donors. Even with the large sequencing depth, rarefaction of the sorted-subset datasets indicated that sequencing was incomplete. Compared with non-shared clonotypes, clonotypes shared by all four sorted-subset donors had higher generation probabilities.

This clone is a singleton in its sample. The clone's antigen remains unknown. No qualities accompany the bases; no much larger clone lies one base away. Using the deep immunoSEQ assay, TCR CDR3 regions were amplified from genomic DNA by multiplex PCR. For each cell subset, the extracted genomic DNA was distributed evenly across all wells of several immunoSEQ 96-well plates, and each plate served as one replicate. For sorted subsets, roughly 200 ng of genomic DNA, equivalent to roughly 30,000 T cell genomes, went into each replicate PCR. Purified libraries were quantified with a Qubit 3.0 fluorometer, sized on a Bioanalyzer 2100, and re-quantified with the KAPA Library Quantification kit. Every immunoSEQ 96-well plate was sequenced on a separate single-read 150-cycle Illumina NextSeq 550 flow cell. For the original study's pipeline: The immunoSEQ output contained only junctional sequences without quality scores, so filtering could not match that applied to full-length reads. To assign V/J genes and CDR3, sequences were annotated against IMGT germline references using PyIR, a Python wrapper for IgBLAST v1.9. Reads were filtered out if the reads had weak V/J assignments (E-value above 1e-6), no CDR3, stop codons, out-of-frame junctions, or ambiguous translated residues. V3J clonotypes were defined as sequences sharing the same inferred V gene, J gene, and CDR3 amino acid sequence. Percentage overlap between repertoires was computed as shared unique clonotypes divided by the size of the smaller repertoire. Richness of each repertoire was evaluated using RTK rarefaction, the Chao1 estimator, and Recon v2.1 estimates of unobserved clonotypes. Generation probabilities for all TCRbeta clonotypes obtained by the gDNA method from several donors were computed using OLGA. This is the immuneACCESS table as TCRdb keeps it, with only in-frame sequences that have V and J called. A part of the clones is gone; compared with another copy, unresolved V genes explain less than half, and the rest is unexplained. The V and J calls and clone size are taken from that table; D and trimming were inferred from the DNA. The sample profile shows about 1,900,000 clones; approximately 94% of them were found once. Jointly, the top ten make up approximately 1.2% of the sample.

For the CD8 naive samples, CD45RO-negative cells were positively selected for CCR7, yielding a CD45RA+CCR7+ population from which TemRA cells were excluded. The donors were healthy, HIV-negative adults with no recently reported acute infections or vaccinations. All donors were Caucasian adults living in Nashville, Tennessee, USA. Blood was collected by leukapheresis, and PBMCs were isolated by Ficoll-Histopaque density gradient centrifugation and then cryopreserved in liquid nitrogen vapor phase. Analytical flow cytometry was used to check the purity and quantity of every magnetically sorted T cell population. Each sorted fraction had its genomic DNA isolated and then quantified by UV absorbance on a Nanodrop 2000c. Sample: naive CD8+ T cells sorted from blood. What this sample's cell subset or site label stands for: CD45RA+CCR7+. The sequence derives from a man aged 18 to 29 in good health.

The DNA reads as follows: TGTGCCAGCAGTGAAACCGCCCACGAGCAGTACTTC. Its protein is CASSETAHEQYF. The sequence joins TRBV25-1 to TRBJ2-7; there is no confident call for the D gene. The germline V gene encodes CDR1 MGHDK and CDR2 SYGVNS. Its CDR3 holds 12 amino acids, cysteine through phenylalanine. Only the CDR3 DNA stays, 36 bases, in frame from base 1. Relative to germline, V is 2 bases shorter and J is 5 bases shorter, with 7 bases between their ends.